The 20 T cell receptor beta chains given below trace back to one sample, sequenced in a study of cytomegalovirus exposure and HLA in healthy donors. Amplification used 60 Vbeta primers and 13 Jbeta primers. Sequencing was performed with immunoSEQ multiplex PCR; in TCRdb, only in-frame clones are kept and a portion is missing. The sample carries under 150,000 clones, 78% recorded once. The sequenced sample consisted of PBMCs. The receptors derive from a male donor in good health and CMV-seronegative.

This clone was counted only a few times. The chain joins TRBV29-1 to TRBJ1-2; the D is unclear. Germline values: CDR1 SQVTM, CDR2 ANQGSEA. Trimming took 7 bases from V and 7 from J, leaving 13 bases between them. This CDR3 contains 11 residues. CDR3 DNA sequence: TGCAGCGCTGATACCGAGGGTGGCTACACCTTC. Amino acids: CSADTEGGYTF.

The chain has TRBV9 and TRBJ2-7; possibly TRBD2 for D (6 bases). The CDR3 covers 16 residues. V lost 0 bases, J lost 0 bases, and 13 bases lay in between. Germline V CDR1 and CDR2: SGDLS, YYNGEE. CDR3 residues: CASSVGSDGSSYEQYF. The CDR3 DNA reads TGTGCCAGCAGCGTAGGGTCCGACGGGAGCTCCTACGAGCAGTACTTC. Together with reference TRBV9 and TRBJ2-7, the CDR3 gives the full variable domain: DSGVTQTPKHLITATGQRVTLRCSPRSGDLSVYWYQQSLDQGLQFLIQYYNGEERAKGNILERFSAQQFPDLHSELNLSSLELGDSALYFCASSVGSDGSSYEQYFGPGTRLTVT.

The chain uses TRBV2 and TRBJ2-5; the match to TRBD1 covers 9 bases. The CDR3 extends over 14 amino acids. The J segment lost 5 bases and the V segment lost 5 bases, leaving 6 bases of the junction unmatched. The V gene's germline CDR1 is SNHLY and CDR2 FYNNEI. CDR3 residues: CASSRDRGAETQYF. CDR3 in DNA: TGTGCCAGCAGTCGAGACAGGGGGGCGGAGACCCAGTACTTC. Drawing the rest from reference TRBV2 and TRBJ2-5, the complete variable domain is EPEVTQTPSHQVTQMGQEVILRCVPISNHLYFYWYRQILGQKVEFLVSFYNNEISEKSEIFDDQFSVERPDGSNFTLKIRSTKLEDSAMYFCASSRDRGAETQYFGPGTRLLVL.

The chain recombines TRBV7-8 with TRBJ2-1; TRBD2 matches 7 bases. This CDR3 spans 17 amino acids. CDR1 SGHVS and CDR2 FQNEAQ come from the germline V gene. After removal of 0 bases from V and 3 bases from J, the junction contained 8 bases not matched to a gene. In DNA, the CDR3 is TGTGCCAGCAGCTTAGCTCCGAGCGGGAATCTCTACAATGAGCAGTTCTTC. Protein sequence: CASSLAPSGNLYNEQFF.

The V gene is TRBV9, the J gene TRBJ2-7; D is possibly TRBD1 (6 bases). V was cut by 0 bases and J by 0 bases, with 10 bases left in between. Germline V gene lookup returns CDR1 SGDLS and CDR2 YYNGEE. The CDR3 extends over 15 amino acids. The chain's CDR3 is CASSVGTASSYEQYF. CDR3 in DNA: TGTGCCAGCAGCGTAGGGACAGCGAGCTCCTACGAGCAGTACTTC. The variable domain in full, completed from reference TRBV9 and TRBJ2-7, reads DSGVTQTPKHLITATGQRVTLRCSPRSGDLSVYWYQQSLDQGLQFLIQYYNGEERAKGNILERFSAQQFPDLHSELNLSSLELGDSALYFCASSVGTASSYEQYFGPGTRLTVT.

The gene calls are TRBV4-2 and TRBJ2-7, with D perhaps TRBD2 (5 bases). CDR1 is LGHNA and CDR2 is YNFKEQ in the germline V gene. This CDR3 region has 17 residues. The V gene lost 4 bases and the J gene lost 7 bases, with 26 bases spanning the gap. CDR3 sequence: CASSPRRDAGALMEQYF. The CDR3 coding sequence is TGTGCCAGCAGCCCAAGAAGAGATGCGGGCGCCTTGATGGAGCAGTACTTC.

The rearrangement uses TRBV4-2 and TRBJ1-2, with TRBD1 matching 7 bases. Germline V lookup: CDR1 LGHNA, CDR2 YNFKEQ. With 0 bases clipped from V and 6 bases from J, the junction kept 10 bases outside the gene matches. The CDR3 covers 16 residues. Written as DNA, the CDR3 is TGTGCCAGCAGCCAAGACTACAGGGGTGCGTCCCATGGCTACACCTTC. It codes for CASSQDYRGASHGYTF.

The chain links TRBV7-9 to TRBJ1-1; 8 bases map to TRBD1. The V gene end was trimmed by 1 base and the J gene end by 3 bases; junction bases not matched to a gene: 13. The CDR3 runs 18 residues. Germline values: CDR1 SEHNR, CDR2 FQNEAQ (reference sequence). CDR3 loop: CASSLGGTGGSLYTEAFF. The DNA of the CDR3 is TGTGCCAGCAGCTTAGGGGGGACAGGAGGGTCCCTGTACACTGAAGCTTTCTTT.

The chain employs TRBV19 and TRBJ1-1; 10 nucleotides line up with TRBD1. Germline V gene sequence: CDR1 LNHDA, CDR2 SQIVND (reference sequence). The CDR3 runs to 14 residues. With 4 bases clipped from V and 5 bases from J, the junction kept 4 bases outside the gene matches. CDR3 amino acids: CASSTGQGRTEAFF. As DNA, the CDR3 is TGTGCCAGTAGTACGGGACAGGGGAGGACTGAAGCTTTCTTT.

V gene TRBV19 combines with J gene TRBJ2-5, with 8 bases that match TRBD1. V lost 4 bases, J lost 3 bases, and 1 base stayed unmatched. CDR3 length: 13 amino acids. Per germline, CDR1 LNHDA and CDR2 SQIVND (reference sequence). The CDR3 nucleotides are TGTGCCAGTAGTACGGACAGGGAAGAGACCCAGTACTTC. Protein: CASSTDREETQYF. The full variable domain, its missing parts supplied by reference TRBV19 and TRBJ2-5, is DGGITQSPKYLFRKEGQNVTLSCEQNLNHDAMYWYRQDPGQGLRLIYYSQIVNDFQKGDIAEGYSVSREKKESFPLTVTSAQKNPTAFYLCASSTDREETQYFGPGTRLLVL.

V and J are TRBV5-4 and TRBJ2-3; possible D gene TRBD2, 5 bases. Germline CDR1 and CDR2: SGHNT and YYREEE (reference sequence). This CDR3 region has 16 residues. V was cut by 0 bases and J by 0 bases, with 11 bases left in between. The CDR3: CASSLGAERSTDTQYF. CDR3 DNA sequence: TGTGCCAGCAGCTTGGGAGCGGAGCGAAGCACAGATACGCAGTATTTT.

DNA for the CDR3: TGTGCCAGCAGTGAATTTGGAGGGACCTACGAGCAGTACTTC. This translates into CASSEFGGTYEQYF. The rearrangement uses TRBV6-1 and TRBJ2-7, with a weak D call TRBD2 (6 bases). From germline, CDR1 is MNHNS and CDR2 SASEGT. The CDR3 is 14 residues long. The V and J ends lost 2 bases and 2 bases respectively, with 10 bases between them.

This clone was found a few times. The rearrangement uses TRBV5-6 and TRBJ1-5, with D possibly being TRBD1 (6 bases). The CDR3 spans 15 residues. The V end lost 2 bases, the J end lost 0 bases, and 9 bases lay between the germline ends. Per the germline V gene, CDR1 is SGHDT and CDR2 is YYEEEE. CDR3 residues: CASSLGQYSNQPQHF. The CDR3 nucleotides read TGTGCCAGCAGCTTAGGACAGTATAGCAATCAGCCCCAGCATTTT.

In this sample, this clone turned up a few times. V is TRBV29-1 and J is TRBJ2-4, with a possible D match to TRBD2 (6 bases). The CDR3 runs to 14 residues. Trimming removed 4 bases at V and 6 bases at J, with 16 bases between. From germline, CDR1 is SQVTM and CDR2 ANQGSEA. In nucleotides, the CDR3 is TGCAGCGTTGTCATCTCCGCGGGGTTAAACATTCAGTACTTC. Its protein product is CSVVISAGLNIQYF.

The chain links TRBV6-1 to TRBJ2-3, with 7 bases that match TRBD1. The V segment lost 5 bases and the J segment 2 bases; nucleotides outside the gene matches: 7. Per germline, CDR1 MNHNS and CDR2 SASEGT. The CDR3 runs 15 residues. For the CDR3, the DNA is TGTGCCAGCAGTCCCCTGACAGGGCCCACAGATACGCAGTATTTT. Translating it yields CASSPLTGPTDTQYF.

In DNA form, the CDR3 reads TGTGCCAGTAGTATATCAGCGGGGGCTGGCTATGGCTACACCTTC. Translated, it gives CASSISAGAGYGYTF. The rearrangement links TRBV19 to TRBJ1-2, with a tentative D call TRBD1 (6 bases). This CDR3 region has 15 residues. Germline loops: CDR1 LNHDA, CDR2 SQIVND (reference sequence). V was pared by 2 bases and J by 4 bases, with 14 bases between.

The chain combines TRBV30 with TRBJ2-1; 14 nucleotides agree with TRBD2. The CDR3 has 18 residues. Germline V gene sequence: CDR1 GTSNPN, CDR2 SVGIG (reference sequence). V lost 4 bases to trimming and J lost 0 bases; unmatched junction nucleotides: 8. CDR3 bases: TGTGCCTGGATTCCGGGACTAGCGGGAGACCTCTCCTACAATGAGCAGTTCTTC. Amino acid sequence: CAWIPGLAGDLSYNEQFF. The entire variable domain, with the rest obtained from reference TRBV30 and TRBJ2-1, is as follows: SQTIHQWPATLVQPVGSPLSLECTVEGTSNPNLYWYRQAAGRGLQLLFYSVGIGQISSEVPQNLSASRPQDRQFILSSKKLLLSDSGFYLCAWIPGLAGDLSYNEQFFGPGTRLTVL.

J is TRBJ2-7 and V is TRBV5-6, with 11 nucleotides matching TRBD1. Trimming removed 0 bases from V and 2 bases from J; junction bases left unmatched: 7. Germline V gene sequence: CDR1 SGHDT, CDR2 YYEEEE. This CDR3 has 17 residues. The DNA of the CDR3 is TGTGCCAGCAGCTTGGACCCCGGGACAGGGGGGGCCTACGAGCAGTACTTC. Protein sequence: CASSLDPGTGGAYEQYF.

The genes are TRBV15 and TRBJ2-7, with 8 bases aligning to TRBD2. J was trimmed by 0 bases and V by 3 bases; bases with no gene match: 4. Germline V gene lookup returns CDR1 LNHNV and CDR2 YYDKDF (reference sequence). The CDR3 runs to 15 residues. CDR3 region: CATSRTSAPSYEQYF. CDR3 nucleotide sequence: TGTGCCACCAGCAGGACTAGCGCACCCTCCTACGAGCAGTACTTC.

The chain recombines TRBV9 with TRBJ2-5; 14 nucleotides match TRBD2. This CDR3 contains 18 residues. Germline V lookup: CDR1 SGDLS, CDR2 YYNGEE. V was pared by 0 bases and J by 4 bases, with 8 bases of the junction left unmatched. The CDR3 sequence: CASSVDPGLAGVGETQYF. The DNA for the CDR3 is TGTGCCAGCAGCGTAGACCCGGGACTAGCGGGAGTCGGAGAGACCCAGTACTTC.